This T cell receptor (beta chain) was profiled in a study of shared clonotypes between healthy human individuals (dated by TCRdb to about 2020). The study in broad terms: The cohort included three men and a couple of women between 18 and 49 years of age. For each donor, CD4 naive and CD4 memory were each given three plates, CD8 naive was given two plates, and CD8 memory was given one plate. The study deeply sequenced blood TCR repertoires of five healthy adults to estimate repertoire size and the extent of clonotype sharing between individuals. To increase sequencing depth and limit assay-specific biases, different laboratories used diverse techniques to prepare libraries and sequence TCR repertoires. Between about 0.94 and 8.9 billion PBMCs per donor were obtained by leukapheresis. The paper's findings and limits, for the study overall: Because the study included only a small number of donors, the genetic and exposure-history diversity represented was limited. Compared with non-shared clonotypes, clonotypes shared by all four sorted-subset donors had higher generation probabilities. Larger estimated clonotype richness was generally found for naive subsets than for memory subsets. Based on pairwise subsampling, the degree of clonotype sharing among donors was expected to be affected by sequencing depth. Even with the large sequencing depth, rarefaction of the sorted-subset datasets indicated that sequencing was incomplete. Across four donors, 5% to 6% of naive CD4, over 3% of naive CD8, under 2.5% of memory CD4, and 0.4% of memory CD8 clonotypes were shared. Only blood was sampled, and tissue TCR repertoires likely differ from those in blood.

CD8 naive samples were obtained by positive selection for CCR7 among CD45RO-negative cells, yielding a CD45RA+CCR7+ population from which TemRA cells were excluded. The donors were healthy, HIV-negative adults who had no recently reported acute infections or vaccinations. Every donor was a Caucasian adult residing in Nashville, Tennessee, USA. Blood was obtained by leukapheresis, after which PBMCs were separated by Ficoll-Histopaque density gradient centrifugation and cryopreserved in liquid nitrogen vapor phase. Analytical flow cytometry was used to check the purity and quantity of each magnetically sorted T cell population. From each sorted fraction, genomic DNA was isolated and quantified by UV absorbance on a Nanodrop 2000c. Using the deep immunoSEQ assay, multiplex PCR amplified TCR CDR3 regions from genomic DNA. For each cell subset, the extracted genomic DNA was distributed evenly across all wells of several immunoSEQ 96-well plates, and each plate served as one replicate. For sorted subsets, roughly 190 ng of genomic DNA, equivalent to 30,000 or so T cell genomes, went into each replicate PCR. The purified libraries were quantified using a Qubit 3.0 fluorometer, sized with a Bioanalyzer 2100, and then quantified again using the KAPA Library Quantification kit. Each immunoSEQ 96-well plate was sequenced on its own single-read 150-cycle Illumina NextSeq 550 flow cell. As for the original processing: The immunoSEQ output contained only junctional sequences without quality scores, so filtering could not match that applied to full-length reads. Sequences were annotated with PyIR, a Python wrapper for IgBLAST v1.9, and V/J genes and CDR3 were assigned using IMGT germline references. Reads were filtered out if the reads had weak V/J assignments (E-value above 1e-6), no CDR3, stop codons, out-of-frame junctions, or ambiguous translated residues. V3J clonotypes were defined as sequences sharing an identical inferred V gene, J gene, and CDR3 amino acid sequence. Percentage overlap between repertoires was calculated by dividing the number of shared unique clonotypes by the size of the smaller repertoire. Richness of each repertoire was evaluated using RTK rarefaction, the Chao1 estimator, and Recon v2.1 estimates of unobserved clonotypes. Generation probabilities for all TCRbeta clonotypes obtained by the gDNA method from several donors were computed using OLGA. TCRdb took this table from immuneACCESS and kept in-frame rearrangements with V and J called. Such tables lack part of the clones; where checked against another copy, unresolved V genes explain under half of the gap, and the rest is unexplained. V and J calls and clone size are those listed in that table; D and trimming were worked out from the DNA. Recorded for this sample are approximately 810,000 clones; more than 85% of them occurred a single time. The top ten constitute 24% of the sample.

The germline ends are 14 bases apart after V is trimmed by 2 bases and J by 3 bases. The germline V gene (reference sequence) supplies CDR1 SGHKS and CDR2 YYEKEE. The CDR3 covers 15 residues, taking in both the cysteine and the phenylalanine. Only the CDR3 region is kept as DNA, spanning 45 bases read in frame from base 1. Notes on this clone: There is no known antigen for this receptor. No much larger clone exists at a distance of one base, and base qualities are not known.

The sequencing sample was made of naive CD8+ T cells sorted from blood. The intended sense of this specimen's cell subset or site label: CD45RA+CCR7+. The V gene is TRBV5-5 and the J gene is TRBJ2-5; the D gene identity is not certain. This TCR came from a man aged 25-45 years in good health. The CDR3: CASSLHRRGEETQYF. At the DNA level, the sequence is TGTGCCAGCAGCTTACACCGGAGAGGAGAAGAGACCCAGTACTTC.